This paragraph reports one T cell receptor (beta chain). Its cognate antigen has yet to be identified. Base qualities are missing; no much larger clone stands one base away. V was cut back by 5 bases and J by 6 bases, leaving a gap of 10 bases between them. Including cysteine and phenylalanine, the CDR3 has 12 amino acids. The read is trimmed to its CDR3 DNA, 36 bases read in frame from base 1. In the germline V gene, CDR1 corresponds to SGHAT and CDR2 to FQNNGV. In the prospective study, participants were roughly 18 to 89 years old, resided in around 25 geographic areas of the United States, and were enrolled through a virtual design. In the prospective study, cohorts were assigned on the basis of participant-reported clinical history obtained from a screening survey and a study questionnaire. In the prospective study, whole blood, serum and a nasopharyngeal or oropharyngeal swab were collected from each participant by mobile phlebotomists. Additional blood draws and questionnaires over an approximately 2-month period could optionally be provided by prospective study participants. Before DNA extraction, prospective study blood samples were shipped either frozen or at room temperature.

This entry belongs to a study of blood T cell repertoires in COVID-19 (dated by TCRdb to about 2020). Looking at the study overall: Samples from collaborators originated in the United States, Italy and Spain and spanned both the acute and convalescent phases of COVID-19. The material from the prospective study consisted of cDNA or gDNA derived from T cells, B-cell-depleted T cells, or PBMCs. Subjects who had been exposed to COVID-19, were actively infected with it, or had recovered from it provided the deeply sampled blood TCRbeta repertoires that made up the dataset. The repertoires were made available in a free public database intended to serve as a resource for research on the immune response to SARS-CoV-2. Samples were obtained from the ongoing ImmuneRACE study (first 160 participants) and from 1,254 subjects provided by 6 global collaborators. Sample metadata almost always included a de-identified subject ID, COVID-19 status, age in years and sex. HLA class I and class II types, where available, came from metadata supplied by the sample provider rather than from assay-based typing. The paper as a whole reports these results and caveats: Clinical and demographic metadata were provided uncurated, with the amount varying by source and participant.

TCRbeta CDR3 regions were amplified from genomic DNA by means of the immunoSEQ Assay, a bias-controlled multiplex PCR. Concerning the study's data processing: Nucleated cell counts per sample were estimated from amplification of reference gene primers within the assay. Sequence reads were collapsed and filtered to measure the absolute abundance of every unique TCRbeta CDR3 rearrangement. For each sample, productive Simpson clonality was calculated by taking the square root of Simpson's diversity index across productive rearrangements. Imported from immuneACCESS, the table was reduced by TCRdb to in-frame sequences with V and J called. These copies leave out some clones; in studies compared against another copy, an unresolved V gene accounts for under half, and the cause of the remainder is not known. V and J calls and clone size are copied from that table; D and trimming were computed from the DNA. For this sample there are approximately 220,000 clones; 80% appear just once. The top ten clonotypes cover 6.5% to 9% of the sample.

The TCR sequence derives from a woman in her forties with acute COVID-19. The material sequenced was PBMCs or T cells enriched from blood (not recorded which). This chain is built from TRBV11-2 and TRBJ1-2, with no confident D gene call. Here is the DNA: TGTGCCAGCAGCCCTATACCCAATGGCTACACCTTC. This translates into CASSPIPNGYTF. Beyond the CDR3, the reference TRBV11-2 and TRBJ1-2 genes provide the residues; the full variable domain reads: EAGVAQSPRYKIIEKRQSVAFWCNPISGHATLYWYQQILGQGPKLLIQFQNNGVVDDSQLPKDRFSAERLKGVDSTLKIQPAKLEDSAVYLCASSPIPNGYTFGSGTRLTVV.